This paragraph reports one T cell receptor beta chain. The antigen is undetermined. The sample is drawn from a study of cytomegalovirus exposure and HLA in healthy donors. Notes on the study in general: A previous analysis found most TCR beta V segments productive roughly 90% or roughly 30% of the time. Apart from CMV serostatus, no immune exposure information was available.

With 60 Vbeta and 13 Jbeta primers, the PCR was carried out. Sequenced by immunoSEQ multiplex PCR; TCRdb stores in-frame clones only, minus some. The table lists some 150,000 clones, about 80% of them singletons, with around 4.1% in the top ten. The material sequenced was PBMCs. The TCR originated in a woman between 35 and 50 years old in good health and CMV-seronegative.

CDR3 nucleotides: TGTGCCAGCATTACGGGACAGGCTACCGGGGAGCTGTTTTTT. Protein product: CASITGQATGELFF. This chain joins TRBV6-1 and TRBJ2-2; 8 bases are a match to TRBD1. Germline V CDR1 and CDR2: MNHNS, SASEGT. The CDR3 covers 14 residues. The V and J ends lost 7 bases and 5 bases, in that order; junction bases with no gene match: 6.